This TCR beta chain was recovered during a study of cytomegalovirus exposure and HLA in healthy donors (dated by TCRdb to the late 2010s). Context from the whole study: According to an earlier analysis of a few hundred of the donors, 150 million to 200 million T cells yielded roughly 110 million unique TCR beta sequences and 250 to 350 Gb of sequence data. An early release that covered fewer than 800 HLA-typed donors contained approximately 290 gigabases of sequencing data and 80 million or so unique TCR sequences. Among the roughly 400 genotyped donors, approximately 82% belonged to the genetic ancestry cluster associated with self-reported Caucasian donors. The study aimed to test whether cataloging public T cell receptors could reveal signatures of past pathogen exposure. The study profiled the T cell repertoires of under 850 subjects by immunosequencing and related them to cytomegalovirus serostatus. In addition to the first cohort of 500 to 850 subjects, a separate validation cohort of 120 different subjects was used. To predict cytomegalovirus infection status, the study combined high-throughput TCR immunosequencing, statistical association of individual TCRs with disease status, and machine learning. In a later analysis, previously published TCR beta repertoires from 670 or so donors were re-analyzed and high-resolution HLA genotyping was added so that TCR occurrence patterns could be studied. Rather than using new phenotypic data, the later analysis identified candidate immune exposures from TCR beta sequences and from how often those sequences occurred across donors. An earlier analysis of nearly 600 of the donors applied high-throughput TCR beta sequencing to assess whether each TCR beta V gene segment acted as functional or pseudogenic. Donor age, sex, ethnicity and CMV serostatus were collected together with the repertoire data. Genome-wide SNP genotypes for about 65% of the roughly 670 donors were used in a later genetic analysis, which treated that subset as a discovery cohort. Every discovery cohort repertoire had been produced on one sequencing platform. Both class I and class II loci were covered by HLA typing, at four-digit resolution. The number of donors typed differed by locus, with 629-630 for A, B, C, DRB1 and DQB1, over 500 for DQA1, about 610 for DPA1, and about 450 for DPB1. A handful of DR-DQ haplotypes were handled as single units for association and clustering because linkage in the cohort was strong. Across some 400 genotyped donors of the cohort, an average of roughly 230,000 unique TCR beta nucleotide sequences per donor were sequenced, and approximately 17% of those sequences were non-productive. General findings and caveats noted by the study authors: Presence/absence analyses assumed roughly uniform sequencing depth across donors, an assumption that may not hold. In a later analysis, most CMV-associated TCR beta chains were found to appear HLA-restricted, with HLA associations seemingly driven largely by CMV exposure. It was suggested by the authors that the approach could potentially be generalized to other disease states and immunological phenotypes. For the cohort, immune exposure information was limited to CMV serostatus. A cluster of highly shared sequence variants was judged likely to represent a technical artifact of the sequencing pipeline. In a later analysis, HLA-associated TCR beta chains showed more clonal expansion and lower generation probabilities than non-associated chains that were equally common. A total of some 180 TCR beta chains were listed by the study as associated with cytomegalovirus. Some IMGT-functional V segments, including TRBV6-2 and TRBV6-3, could not be distinguished by the 87-base-pair reads and were therefore excluded. Broadly in line with IMGT annotations, most TCR beta V segments showed up in productive rearrangements about 90% or about 30% of the time in an earlier analysis of approximately 640 of the donors. Linkage disequilibrium might explain the correlated functional status among segregating V segments, but an unknown experimental factor could not be excluded. In both the original and validation cohorts, the classifier was reported to diagnose cytomegalovirus status with high specificity and sensitivity. When HLA alleles, especially DR and DQ, strongly co-occurred, TCR associations were difficult to assign to individual alleles. A further reported finding was that TCR beta sequences accurately predicted the HLA-A and HLA-B alleles for most subjects in the first cohort. According to a later analysis, parvovirus B19, influenza, CMV and Epstein-Barr virus appeared linked to several top co-occurrence clusters. A later analysis associated 15,000 to 20,000 TCR beta sequences with specific HLA alleles at a false discovery rate of 0.05. A few of the identified cytomegalovirus-associated TCR beta chains were confirmed in vitro to be specific for cytomegalovirus antigens. In this cohort, only TCR beta chains were sequenced, and detectable features were limited by the absence of alpha or paired-chain data. A later analysis found that TCR association rates varied across HLA loci, with DRB1 alleles showing the most associated TCRs and HLA-C alleles the fewest. According to a later genetic analysis, donors in an Asian-associated ancestry cluster had fewer N-insertions in productive TCRs than the approximately 650-donor mean. Because HLA typing was missing for some donors at each locus, association tests included only the typed subset. In a later genetic analysis, a missense DCLRE1C variant was associated with V-gene and J-gene trimming of TCR beta chains, and the association was replicated in an independent cohort. While some public TCRs were present in many individuals, most TCR sequences turned up only very rarely across donors. Because counts were too low, approximately 15 rarely observed V segments, including chromosome 9 orphons, were excluded from the earlier analysis of roughly 580 of the donors.

Libraries were made using the immunoSEQ multiplex PCR assay. A mixture of 60 forward primers for TCR Vbeta segments and 13 reverse primers for TCR Jbeta segments was used in the multiplex PCR. The CDR3 region of rearranged TCR beta genes was amplified from genomic DNA by a multiplex PCR assay. The Illumina HiSeq System was used to sequence the amplified TCR beta libraries as 87-base-pair reads. The paper's processing steps were these. Across the 500 to 700 repertoires, a later analysis counted 80 million or so unique TCR beta chains, 8.5 million to 12 million of which were shared by at least two donors. Raw reads were error-corrected and collapsed into unique sequences by a nearest-neighbor algorithm in which closely related sequences were merged to remove PCR and sequencing errors. CDR3 sequences were aligned to IMGT reference sequences to assign V, D and J gene segments. For a sequence to be retained, a match of at least six nucleotides was required to both a V gene segment and a J gene segment. A rearrangement counted as productive if the CDR3 had no stop codons and remained in frame with V and J, and every other rearrangement counted as non-productive. CDR3 was defined by IMGT convention, running from the second conserved V-encoded cysteine to the conserved J-encoded phenylalanine. In an earlier analysis of more than 550 of the donors, sequences lacking an unambiguous match to a single V gene segment were excluded. An earlier analysis of about 590 of the donors classified V segments as functional when productive rearrangements were above 56.7% and as segregating when the standard deviation between donors was above 5%. A statistical classification framework was developed to diagnose cytomegalovirus status using the catalog of TCR beta chain sequences. V and J gene assignment, in a later analysis, came from comparing TCR nucleotide sequences with IMGT/GENE-DB human TR gene sequences. The TCRdist pipeline was used in a later analysis to assign CDR3 sequences and most-parsimonious VDJ recombination scenarios. A later analysis defined each TCR beta chain by its CDR3 amino acid sequence plus V-gene family, and excluded reads lacking a unique V-gene family. To address suspected cross-contamination and a sequencing artifact, a later analysis removed several hundred highly shared, low-generation-probability nucleotide sequences. For each public chain, a later analysis derived a clonal expansion index from normalized ranks of inferred template counts within each repertoire. Generation probabilities in a later analysis came from a VDJ recombination model fitted to out-of-frame rearrangements, and those results were checked against IGoR. Hypergeometric tests were used in a later analysis to score TCR-TCR, TCR-HLA and TCR-CMV co-occurrence, with a repertoire-size bias correction applied to the TCR pairs. False discovery rates were estimated in a later analysis by permuting HLA or CMV assignments 20 times. In a later analysis, co-occurring TCRs were grouped using DBSCAN, with TCRdist sequence similarity added in when clustering inside HLA-allele-positive subsets. Co-occurrence clustering excluded repertoires with fewer than 30,000 or more than 120,000 public chains, plus five with anomalous nucleotide sharing. TCRdb provides this immuneACCESS table in a form limited to in-frame rearrangements. Some clones are lacking; in checked studies, under half of them reflect an unresolved V gene, and why the rest are absent is not known. For V, J and clone size, that table is used; D and trimming come from the DNA. The sample has approximately 150,000 clones on record. The ten largest make up less than 2% of the sample.

In total, approximately 690 healthy bone marrow donors made up the cohort. Cohort members were all nominally healthy when sampled, although unrecorded immune exposures were likely present. The donor tested CMV seronegative, placing the donor among the 300 to 450 seronegative members of the cohort. Each donor provided a peripheral blood sample, and peripheral blood mononuclear cells were used for TCR beta sequencing. The Qiagen DNeasy Blood Extraction Kit was used to extract genomic DNA from the blood cell samples. Including the terminal cysteine and phenylalanine, the CDR3 comprises 12 residues. The kept DNA is CDR3 alone, 36 bases in frame from the first base. CDR1 and CDR2 were assigned from the germline V gene (reference sequence) as SGHKS and YYEKEE. With respect to this clone: The antigen this receptor binds is unknown. A junction end diverges from the germline sequence, so it may reflect a read error.

In this chain, TRBV5-5 is recombined with TRBJ1-1; the central 8 bases match TRBD1. The source is a woman between 40 and 55 years old in good health and CMV-seronegative. The sequenced sample consisted of PBMCs. The nucleotide sequence reads TGTGCCAGCAGTCAGACAGGGGTGGAGGAACTGTTT. This sequence encodes CASSQTGVEELF. Reference TRBV5-5 and TRBJ1-1 genes cover what lies past the CDR3, so the full variable domain is DAGVTQSPTHLIKTRGQQVTLRCSPISGHKSVSWYQQVLGQGPQFIFQYYEKEERGRGNFPDRFSARQFPNYSSELNVNALLLGDSALYLCASSQTGVEELFGQGTRLTVV.